This TCR beta chain comes out of a study of cytomegalovirus exposure and HLA in healthy donors. Overall study: Early released data had tens of millions of unique TCRs, all coming from HLA-typed donors.

From germline, CDR1 is MNHEY and CDR2 SMNVEV (reference sequence). Trimming at V came to 6 bases and at J to 8 bases, leaving 9 bases not matched to a gene. The CDR3 has 13 amino acids. As to this clone: Its antigen is currently unknown.

The PCR used 60 Vbeta and 13 Jbeta primers. Clones were sequenced by immunoSEQ multiplex PCR, and TCRdb holds only the in-frame ones, with some missing. The data contain about 120,000 clones, around three quarters of them singletons. Study-wide results and caveats: Researchers reported that a few CMV-associated chains were confirmed in vitro as CMV antigen-specific. Reportedly, fewer N-insertions than the roughly 690-donor mean appeared in an Asian-associated ancestry cluster in a later analysis.

The chain employs TRBV27 and TRBJ1-2, with TRBD1 matching 7 bases. Specimen: PBMCs. This receptor was identified in a young man in good health and CMV-seropositive. CDR3 DNA: TGTGCCAGCAGCCGTCTAGGGGGCACAGGCTACACCTTC. Its translation: CASSRLGGTGYTF.